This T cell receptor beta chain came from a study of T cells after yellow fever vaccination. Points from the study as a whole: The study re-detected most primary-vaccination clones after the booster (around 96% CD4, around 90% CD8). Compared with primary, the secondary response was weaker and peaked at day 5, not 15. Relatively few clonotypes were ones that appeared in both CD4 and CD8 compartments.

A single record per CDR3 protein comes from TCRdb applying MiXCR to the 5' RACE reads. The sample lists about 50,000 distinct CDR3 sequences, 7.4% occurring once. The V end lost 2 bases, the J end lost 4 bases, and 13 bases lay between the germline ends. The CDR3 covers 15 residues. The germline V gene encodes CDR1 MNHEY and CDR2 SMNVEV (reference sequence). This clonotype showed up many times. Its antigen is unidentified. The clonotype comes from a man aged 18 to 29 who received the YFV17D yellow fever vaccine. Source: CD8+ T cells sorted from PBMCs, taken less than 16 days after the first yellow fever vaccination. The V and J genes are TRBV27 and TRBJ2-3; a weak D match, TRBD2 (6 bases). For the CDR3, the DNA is TGTGCCAGCAGTTTACGCCTACCTAGCGCAGATACGCAGTATTTT. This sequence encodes CASSLRLPSADTQYF.